The source of this TCR beta chain is a study of cytomegalovirus exposure and HLA in healthy donors. Looking at the study overall: Among the 300 to 400 donors who were genotyped, about 80% fell in the genetic ancestry cluster that is associated with self-reported Caucasian donors.

Findings and limits, study-wide: Generally TCR sequences proved uncommon, though certain public TCRs appeared in numerous donors. A missense DCLRE1C variant was associated with V- and J-gene trimming of TCR beta chains in a later analysis, and an independent cohort replicated the association.

On this clone itself: The antigen remains unidentified.

The CDR3 extends over 13 amino acids. Germline values: CDR1 SGHRS, CDR2 YFSETQ. V was pared by 0 bases and J by 3 bases, with 7 bases between. Primers for the PCR totalled 60 Vbeta and 13 Jbeta. Profiled with immunoSEQ multiplex PCR; TCRdb holds only in-frame clones, not every one. The sample consists of 100,000 to 150,000 clones, 72% of them appearing once. The sample was PBMCs. The source of this sequence is a man under 40 in good health and CMV-seronegative. This chain joins TRBV5-1 and TRBJ2-7, with a possible D match to TRBD2 (5 bases). The CDR3 bases are TGCGCCAGCAGCTTGGTAGAGGGCTACGAGCAGTACTTC. Translating it yields CASSLVEGYEQYF.